These 18 T cell receptor beta chains share one sample of origin, sequenced in a study of T cell clonotyping in hematopoietic cell transplantation. The sample's time point: recipient sample about 28 days before transplant, after cytoreduction. TCRdb's copy holds only in-frame clones and misses some; the assay was immunoSEQ multiplex PCR. The repertoire holds around 37,000 clones, 85% seen once, with 2.5% to 3.5% in the top ten. Material: peripheral blood mononuclear cells, obtained before stem cell transplant. These receptors were obtained from a man in his sixties with acute myeloid leukemia. Some clones in this sample may be carry-over from other donors' samples.

This chain joins TRBV12-5 and TRBJ2-7, with D hard to call. The CDR3 spans 13 residues. V lost 0 bases and J lost 3, with 6 bases in between. From germline, CDR1 is LGHNT and CDR2 FRNRAP. In DNA form, the CDR3 reads TGTGCTAGTGGTTTGGTGGGCAGCTACGAGCAGTACTTC. It yields the protein CASGLVGSYEQYF.

The CDR3 region has the DNA TGTGCCAGCAGCTCACCTCGAGGGGATGCTGGCTACACCTTC. This sequence encodes CASSSPRGDAGYTF. The V and J genes are TRBV7-9 and TRBJ1-2; D is perhaps TRBD1 (5 bases). V dropped 4 bases and J dropped 7 bases, with 16 bases sitting between them. Germline CDR1 is SEHNR and CDR2 is FQNEAQ (reference sequence). The CDR3 spans 14 residues.

This rearrangement joins TRBV7-2 to TRBJ1-5; 7 nucleotides align to TRBD1. Germline V lookup: CDR1 SGHTA, CDR2 FQGNSA. V trimming: 0 bases; J trimming: 7 bases; junction bases outside the gene matches: 9. The CDR3 runs 16 residues. In nucleotides, the CDR3 is TGTGCCAGCAGCTTAGCCTTAGGGGGCTCAGGGCAGCCCCAGCATTTT. Translated, it gives CASSLALGGSGQPQHF.

The rearrangement uses TRBV4-1 and TRBJ2-3; D is undetermined. The germline V and J ends were trimmed by 4 bases and 4 bases, with 24 bases remaining between them. The germline V gene encodes CDR1 MGHRA and CDR2 YSYEKL. The CDR3 runs to 18 residues. For the CDR3, the DNA is TGCGCCAGCAGCCCGTTATATGCACGAACGGCGGCACCAGATACGCAGTATTTT. This gives the protein CASSPLYARTAAPDTQYF.

The chain combines TRBV27 with TRBJ2-1; possible D gene TRBD2, 5 bases. The germline gives CDR1 MNHEY, CDR2 SMNVEV (reference sequence). The CDR3 runs to 16 residues. V was cut by 4 bases and J by 5 bases, with 18 bases left in between. The CDR3 sequence is CASSSASPPPHNEQFF. In nucleotides, the CDR3 is TGTGCCAGCAGTTCGGCTAGCCCACCGCCCCACAATGAGCAGTTCTTC.

In its sample, this clone was seen once. The chain is built from TRBV9 and TRBJ2-3; the D gene could be TRBD1 or TRBD2 (6 bases each). Germline CDR1 and CDR2: SGDLS and YYNGEE. The CDR3 runs to 14 residues. The germline V and J ends were trimmed by 6 bases and 6 bases, with 17 bases remaining between them. CDR3 sequence: CASNLRGEVDTQYF. CDR3 nucleotides: TGTGCCAGCAACTTAAGGGGGGAGGTGGATACGCAGTATTTT. Full variable domain (rest looked up from reference TRBV9 and TRBJ2-3): DSGVTQTPKHLITATGQRVTLRCSPRSGDLSVYWYQQSLDQGLQFLIQYYNGEERAKGNILERFSAQQFPDLHSELNLSSLELGDSALYFCASNLRGEVDTQYFGPGTRLTVL.

This chain connects TRBV11-3 to TRBJ2-2, with 8 bases matching TRBD1. The CDR3 is 16 amino acids. Trimming cost V 4 bases and J 5 bases; bases outside gene matches: 9. The V gene's germline CDR1 is SGHNT and CDR2 YENEEA. For the CDR3, the DNA is TGTGCCAGCAGCTACCGGGACAGGCGACGTACCGGGGAGCTGTTTTTT. This translates into CASSYRDRRRTGELFF.

This chain joins TRBV6-1 and TRBJ1-2; D remains ambiguous. Trimming left V 3 bases short and J 10 bases short, with 9 bases between. This CDR3 comprises 11 residues. Germline V gene lookup returns CDR1 MNHNS and CDR2 SASEGT. The CDR3 sequence: CASSDVVFYTF. CDR3 in DNA: TGTGCCAGCAGTGACGTGGTTTTCTACACCTTC.

The chain employs TRBV25-1 and TRBJ2-7; D call uncertain. The CDR3 consists of 13 residues. CDR1 and CDR2 from the germline V gene are MGHDK and SYGVNS. Trimming took 3 bases from V and 2 from J, leaving 8 bases between them. The CDR3 nucleotides read TGTGCCAGCAGTGAGCCAGGTGCCTACGAGCAGTACTTC. It is translated as CASSEPGAYEQYF.

The V call is TRBV9, the J call TRBJ2-2; 7 bases agree with TRBD2. The trim removed 2 bases at V and 3 bases at J, leaving 7 bases unmatched. Germline V CDR1 and CDR2: SGDLS, YYNGEE. The CDR3 spans 16 residues. The CDR3 reads CASSVGGAGYTGELFF. The CDR3 DNA is TGTGCCAGCAGCGTGGGGGGAGCGGGGTACACCGGGGAGCTGTTTTTT.

The chain combines TRBV5-1 with TRBJ2-2; D possibly corresponds to TRBD2 (6 bases). This CDR3 region has 14 residues. CDR1 and CDR2 (germline): SGHRS, YFSETQ. Deletions cut 5 bases from V and 4 bases from J, with 12 bases between. The CDR3 DNA is TGCGCCAGCAGGGAGGGAACGGCCACCGGGGAGCTGTTTTTT. This gives the protein CASREGTATGELFF.

This chain links TRBV5-4 with TRBJ2-5; the D gene is possibly TRBD1 (5 bases). There are 15 residues in the CDR3. V gave up 0 bases and J gave up 5 bases, with 14 bases separating them. Germline V CDR1 and CDR2: SGHNT, YYREEE (reference sequence). Here the CDR3 DNA reads TGTGCCAGCAGCTTGGCGGCAGGGCGGTCGGAGACCCAGTACTTC. Its protein is CASSLAAGRSETQYF.

The chain joins TRBV7-9 to TRBJ1-5; no reliable D call. Germline V lookup: CDR1 SEHNR, CDR2 FQNEAQ (reference sequence). The CDR3 runs 13 residues. Trimming shortened V by 3 bases and J by 5 bases, and 8 bases separated the two germline ends. CDR3 loop: CASSFNVYQPQHF. Here the CDR3 DNA reads TGTGCCAGCAGCTTCAACGTGTATCAGCCCCAGCATTTT.

The chain joins TRBV5-1 to TRBJ2-7; possible D gene TRBD2, 5 bases. CDR3 size: 15 residues. The germline gives CDR1 SGHRS, CDR2 YFSETQ. V gave up 0 bases and J gave up 3 bases, with 13 bases separating them. Here the CDR3 DNA reads TGCGCCAGCAGCTTGGAGGGTGGACTTAGCTACGAGCAGTACTTC. Translation: CASSLEGGLSYEQYF.

The chain is built from TRBV7-2 and TRBJ1-6; D is possibly TRBD1 (6 bases). V lost 5 bases, J lost 8 bases, and 16 bases lay in between. Per the germline V gene, CDR1 is SGHTA and CDR2 is FQGNSA. The CDR3 is 15 amino acids. In DNA, the CDR3 is TGTGCCAGCAGCCTTACCACAGGGTTCGATTCACCCCTCCACTTT. It is translated as CASSLTTGFDSPLHF.

J is TRBJ2-5 and V is TRBV19; D may be TRBD2 (6 bases). CDR1 is LNHDA, CDR2 SQIVND, per germline (reference sequence). The CDR3 is 15 amino acids. V dropped 3 bases and J dropped 4 bases, with 15 bases sitting between them. The CDR3 is CASSMGDGGVETQYF. In nucleotides, the CDR3 is TGTGCCAGTAGTATGGGGGACGGAGGGGTAGAGACCCAGTACTTC.

The chain employs TRBV18 and TRBJ2-3; D possibly corresponds to TRBD2 (6 bases). Trimming removed 3 bases from V and 1 base from J, with 8 bases in between. Germline V lookup: CDR1 KGHSH, CDR2 LQKENI. The CDR3 loop spans 14 amino acids. The CDR3 region has the DNA TGTGCCAGCTCACCCGGGGGACGCACAGATACGCAGTATTTT. The encoded protein is CASSPGGRTDTQYF. The full variable domain, in which reference TRBV18 and TRBJ2-3 provide the parts outside the CDR3, is NAGVMQNPRHLVRRRGQEARLRCSPMKGHSHVYWYRQLPEEGLKFMVYLQKENIIDESGMPKERFSAEFPKEGPSILRIQQVVRGDSAAYFCASSPGGRTDTQYFGPGTRLTVL.

The V call is TRBV29-1, the J call TRBJ2-5; D not certain. CDR3 size: 12 residues. Per germline, CDR1 SQVTM and CDR2 ANQGSEA. V dropped 0 bases and J dropped 4 bases, with 6 bases sitting between them. This CDR3 is CSVEEISETQYF. CDR3 coding DNA: TGCAGCGTTGAAGAGATCTCAGAGACCCAGTACTTC.